This T cell receptor beta chain appears in the sequencing data of a study of breast tumors, draining lymph nodes, adjacent tissues. Study-level findings and limits: Luminal-like breast cancer showed significantly higher tumor–nontumor repertoire similarity than basal-like. Tumors had less TCR diversity than lymph nodes, more than nontumor tissue. The lymph node origin of tumor T cells was framed as consistent with a hypothesis, not demonstrated.

Breast cancer patients provided tissue from their axillary draining lymph nodes. V lost 0 bases to trimming and J lost 1 base, with 14 bases between them. This CDR3 has 17 amino acids. In germline, CDR1 is SGHDT, CDR2 YYEEEE. The table lists this clonotype with many counts. Its specificity is not known. TCRdb reprocessed the multiplex PCR reads with MiXCR, giving one entry per CDR3 protein. Of nearly 200,000 distinct CDR3 sequences in the sample, roughly 31% were seen once. The sequence was collected from a female donor with breast cancer. Some clones in this sample may be carry-over from other donors' samples. Sequencing input: axillary lymph node tissue. The chain carries TRBV5-6 and TRBJ1-3; perhaps TRBD1 as D (6 bases). CDR3 sequence (DNA): TGTGCCAGCAGCTTGGGGACAGCTACTTTTTCTGGAAACACCATATATTTT. It is translated as CASSLGTATFSGNTIYF.